The entry below gives a single T cell receptor (beta chain) sequence along with its context. This entry belongs to a study of blood T cell repertoires in COVID-19. Study information: Sites in the United States, Italy and Spain provided acute and convalescent COVID-19 samples. The cDNA or gDNA used as material had been derived from T cells, B-cell-depleted T cells, or PBMCs.

Clones were sequenced by immunoSEQ multiplex PCR, and TCRdb holds only the in-frame ones, with some missing. The sample has 150,000 to 200,000 clones, roughly 90% seen once. The germline CDR1 and CDR2 sequences are SNHLY and FYNNEI. The V end lost 3 bases, the J end lost 0 bases, and 11 bases lay between the germline ends. The CDR3 runs to 15 residues. V usage is TRBV2 and J usage is TRBJ1-2; D perhaps matches TRBD1 (6 bases). The receptor was isolated from a woman in her fifties or sixties with acute or convalescent COVID-19. Sequencing used peripheral blood. The CDR3 sequence is CASSEIRTANYGYTF. CDR3 bases: TGTGCCAGCAGTGAGATCCGGACAGCTAACTATGGCTACACCTTC.